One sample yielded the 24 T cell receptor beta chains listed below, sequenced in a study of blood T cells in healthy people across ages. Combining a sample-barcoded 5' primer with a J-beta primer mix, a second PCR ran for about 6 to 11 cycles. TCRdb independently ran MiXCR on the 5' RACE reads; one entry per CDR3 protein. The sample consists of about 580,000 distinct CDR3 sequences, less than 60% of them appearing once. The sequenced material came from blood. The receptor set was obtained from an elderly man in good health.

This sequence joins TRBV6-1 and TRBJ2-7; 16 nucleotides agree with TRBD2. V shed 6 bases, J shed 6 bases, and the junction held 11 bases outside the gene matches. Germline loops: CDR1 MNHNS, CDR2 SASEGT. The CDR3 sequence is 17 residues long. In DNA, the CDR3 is TGTGCCAGCAGCCAGGGACTAGCGGGAGGGTTATGGGGCGAGCAGTACTTC. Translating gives CASSQGLAGGLWGEQYF.

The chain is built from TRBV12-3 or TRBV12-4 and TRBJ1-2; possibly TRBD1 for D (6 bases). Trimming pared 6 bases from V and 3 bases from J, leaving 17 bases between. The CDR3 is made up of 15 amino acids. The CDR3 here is CASSPGQLRYYGYTF. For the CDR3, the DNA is TGTGCCAGCAGCCCCGGACAGCTCAGGTACTATGGCTACACCTTC.

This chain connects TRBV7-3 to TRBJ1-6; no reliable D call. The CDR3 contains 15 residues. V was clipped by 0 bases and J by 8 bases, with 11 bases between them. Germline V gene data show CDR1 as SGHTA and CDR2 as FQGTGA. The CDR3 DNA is TGTGCCAGCAGCTTAACAGGGCCGGTCGATTCACCCCTCCACTTT. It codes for CASSLTGPVDSPLHF. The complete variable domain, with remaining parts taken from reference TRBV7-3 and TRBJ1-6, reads GAGVSQTPSNKVTEKGKYVELRCDPISGHTALYWYRQSLGQGPEFLIYFQGTGAADDSGLPNDRFFAVRPEGSVSTLKIQRTERGDSAVYLCASSLTGPVDSPLHFGNGTRLTVT.

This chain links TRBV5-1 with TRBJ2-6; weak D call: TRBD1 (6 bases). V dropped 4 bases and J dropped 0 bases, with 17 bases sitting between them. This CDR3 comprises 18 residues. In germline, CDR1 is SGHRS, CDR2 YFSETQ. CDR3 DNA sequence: TGCGCCAGCAGCGACCGGGACAAGAGTTACTCTGGGGCCAACGTCCTGACTTTC. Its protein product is CASSDRDKSYSGANVLTF.

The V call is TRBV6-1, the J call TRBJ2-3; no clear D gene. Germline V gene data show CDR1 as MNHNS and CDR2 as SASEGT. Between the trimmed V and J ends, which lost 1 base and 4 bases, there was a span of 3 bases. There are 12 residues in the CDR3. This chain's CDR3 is CASSEVSDTQYF. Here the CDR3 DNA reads TGTGCCAGCAGTGAAGTTTCAGATACGCAGTATTTT.

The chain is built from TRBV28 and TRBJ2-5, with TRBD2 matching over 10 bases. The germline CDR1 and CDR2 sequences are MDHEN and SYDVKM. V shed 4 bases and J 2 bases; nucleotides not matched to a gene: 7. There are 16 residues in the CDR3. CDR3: CASSSSGTSAQETQYF. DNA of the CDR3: TGTGCCAGCAGTTCCTCCGGGACTAGCGCACAAGAGACCCAGTACTTC.

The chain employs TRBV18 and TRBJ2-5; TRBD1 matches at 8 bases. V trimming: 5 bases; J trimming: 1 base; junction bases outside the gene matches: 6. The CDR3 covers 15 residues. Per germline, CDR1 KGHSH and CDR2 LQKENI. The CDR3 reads CASSTIGTGQETQYF. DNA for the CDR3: TGTGCCAGCTCAACTATTGGGACAGGCCAAGAGACCCAGTACTTC.

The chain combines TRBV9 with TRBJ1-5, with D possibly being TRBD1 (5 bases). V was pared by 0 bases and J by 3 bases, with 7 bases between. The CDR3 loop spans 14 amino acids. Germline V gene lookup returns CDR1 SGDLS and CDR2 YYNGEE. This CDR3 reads CASSVEGTNQPQHF. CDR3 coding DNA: TGTGCCAGCAGCGTAGAGGGGACCAATCAGCCCCAGCATTTT.

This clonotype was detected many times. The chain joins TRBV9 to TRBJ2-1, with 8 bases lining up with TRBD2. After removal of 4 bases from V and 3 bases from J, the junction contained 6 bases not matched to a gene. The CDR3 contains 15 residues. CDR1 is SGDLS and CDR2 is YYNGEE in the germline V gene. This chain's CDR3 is CASSPRLAGYNEQFF. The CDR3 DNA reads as TGTGCCAGCAGCCCCCGTCTAGCGGGCTACAATGAGCAGTTCTTC.

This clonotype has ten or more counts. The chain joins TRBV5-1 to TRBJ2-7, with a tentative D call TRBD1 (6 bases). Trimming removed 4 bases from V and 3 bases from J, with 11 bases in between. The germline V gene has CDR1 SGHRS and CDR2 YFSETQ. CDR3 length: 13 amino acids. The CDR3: CASSAPDSYEQYF. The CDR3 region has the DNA TGCGCCAGCAGCGCCCCGGACAGCTACGAGCAGTACTTC.

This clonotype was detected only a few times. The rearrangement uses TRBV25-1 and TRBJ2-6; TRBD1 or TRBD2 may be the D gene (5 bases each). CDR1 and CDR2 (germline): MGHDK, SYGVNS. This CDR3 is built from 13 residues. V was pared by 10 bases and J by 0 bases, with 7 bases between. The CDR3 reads CATGTSGANVLTF. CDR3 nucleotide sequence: TGTGCCACCGGGACCTCTGGGGCCAACGTCCTGACTTTC.

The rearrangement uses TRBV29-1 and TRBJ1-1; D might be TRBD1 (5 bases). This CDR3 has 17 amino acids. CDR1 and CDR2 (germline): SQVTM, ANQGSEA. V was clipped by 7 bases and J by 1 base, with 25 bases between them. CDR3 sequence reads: CSALPVGTVAGNTEAFF. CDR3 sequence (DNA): TGCAGCGCCCTCCCTGTGGGGACGGTGGCGGGGAACACTGAAGCTTTCTTT.

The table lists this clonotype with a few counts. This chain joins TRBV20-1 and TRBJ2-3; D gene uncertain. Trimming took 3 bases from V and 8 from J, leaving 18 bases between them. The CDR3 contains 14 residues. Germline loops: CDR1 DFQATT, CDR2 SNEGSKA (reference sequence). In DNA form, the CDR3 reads TGCAGTGCTAGTCTAGGACGGTTAGGTGGTACGCAGTATTTT. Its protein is CSASLGRLGGTQYF.

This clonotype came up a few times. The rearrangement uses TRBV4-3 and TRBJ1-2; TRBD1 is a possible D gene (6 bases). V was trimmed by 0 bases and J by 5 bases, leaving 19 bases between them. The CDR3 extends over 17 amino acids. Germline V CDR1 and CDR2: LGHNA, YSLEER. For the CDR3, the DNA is TGCGCCAGCAGCCAAGACGGGAATACAGGGTCTAGGTATGGCTACACCTTC. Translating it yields CASSQDGNTGSRYGYTF.

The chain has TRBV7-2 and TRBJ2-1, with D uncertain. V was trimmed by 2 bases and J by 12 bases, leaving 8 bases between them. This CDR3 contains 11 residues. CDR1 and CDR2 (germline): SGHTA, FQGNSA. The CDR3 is CASSLRWGQFF. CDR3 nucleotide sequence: TGTGCCAGCAGCTTAAGGTGGGGGCAGTTCTTC.

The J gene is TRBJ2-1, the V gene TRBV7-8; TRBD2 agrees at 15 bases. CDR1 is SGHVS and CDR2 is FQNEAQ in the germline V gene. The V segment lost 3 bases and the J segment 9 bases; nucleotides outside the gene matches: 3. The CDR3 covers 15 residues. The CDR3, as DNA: TGTGCCAGCAGCTTCGGGACTAGCGGGGGGACTGAGCAGTTCTTC. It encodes CASSFGTSGGTEQFF.

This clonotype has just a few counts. CDR3 region: CSAPRTSTDTQYF. The CDR3 DNA reads as TGCAGTGCTCCACGGACTAGCACAGATACGCAGTATTTT. This chain joins TRBV20-1 and TRBJ2-3, with D possibly being TRBD2 (5 bases). The germline CDR1 and CDR2 sequences are DFQATT and SNEGSKA (reference sequence). The CDR3 has 13 amino acids. Trimming left V 5 bases short and J 0 bases short, with 9 bases between.

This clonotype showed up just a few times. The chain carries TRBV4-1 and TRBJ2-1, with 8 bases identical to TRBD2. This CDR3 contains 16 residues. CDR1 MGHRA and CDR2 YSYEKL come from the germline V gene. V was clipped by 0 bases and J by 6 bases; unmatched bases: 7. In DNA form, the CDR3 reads TGCGCCAGCAGCCAAGAAGCCCCTAGCGGGTTCAATGAGCAGTTCTTC. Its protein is CASSQEAPSGFNEQFF.

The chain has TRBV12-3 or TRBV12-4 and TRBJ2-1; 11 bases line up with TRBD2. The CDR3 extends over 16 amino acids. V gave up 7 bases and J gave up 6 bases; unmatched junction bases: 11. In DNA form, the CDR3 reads TGTGCCAGCACCAAATCGGGGACTAGCGGATTCAATGAGCAGTTCTTC. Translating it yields CASTKSGTSGFNEQFF.

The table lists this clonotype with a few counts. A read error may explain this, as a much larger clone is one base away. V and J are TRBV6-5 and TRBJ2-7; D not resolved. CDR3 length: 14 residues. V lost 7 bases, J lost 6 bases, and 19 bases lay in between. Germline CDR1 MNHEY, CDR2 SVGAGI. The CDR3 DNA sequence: TGTGCCAGCACCTCAGCCCCGGAATTGGGCGAGCAGTACTTC. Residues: CASTSAPELGEQYF.

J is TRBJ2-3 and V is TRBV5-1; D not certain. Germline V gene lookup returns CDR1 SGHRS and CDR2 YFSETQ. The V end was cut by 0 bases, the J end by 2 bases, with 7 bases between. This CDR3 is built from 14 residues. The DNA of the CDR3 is TGCGCCAGCAGCTTGGGGTCGATCACAGATACGCAGTATTTT. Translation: CASSLGSITDTQYF.

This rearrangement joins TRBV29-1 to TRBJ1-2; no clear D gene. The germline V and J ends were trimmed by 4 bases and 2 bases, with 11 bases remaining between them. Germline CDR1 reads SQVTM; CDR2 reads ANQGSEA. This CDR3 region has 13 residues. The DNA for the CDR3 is TGCAGCGTTGGGGTTGGGGAAAACTATGGCTACACCTTC. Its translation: CSVGVGENYGYTF. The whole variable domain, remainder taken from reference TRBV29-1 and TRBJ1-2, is SAVISQKPSRDICQRGTSLTIQCQVDSQVTMMFWYRQQPGQSLTLIATANQGSEATYESGFVIDKFPISRPNLTFSTLTVSNMSPEDSSIYLCSVGVGENYGYTFGSGTRLTVV.

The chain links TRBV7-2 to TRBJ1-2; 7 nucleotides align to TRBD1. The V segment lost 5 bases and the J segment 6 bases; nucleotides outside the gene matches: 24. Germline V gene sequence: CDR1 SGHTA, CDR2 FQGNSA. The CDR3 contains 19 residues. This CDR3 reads CASSASGQQGLGRRDGYTF. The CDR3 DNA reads TGTGCCAGCAGCGCGTCGGGACAGCAAGGACTAGGACGGAGAGATGGCTACACCTTC.

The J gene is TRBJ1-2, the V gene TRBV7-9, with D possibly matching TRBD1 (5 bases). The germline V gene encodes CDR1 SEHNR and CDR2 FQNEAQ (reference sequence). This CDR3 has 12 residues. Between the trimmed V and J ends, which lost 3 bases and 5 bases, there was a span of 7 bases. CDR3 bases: TGTGCCAGCAGCTTGGGGGTGTATGGCTACACCTTC. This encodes CASSLGVYGYTF. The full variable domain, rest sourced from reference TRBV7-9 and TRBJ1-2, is DTGVSQNPRHKITKRGQNVTFRCDPISEHNRLYWYRQTLGQGPEFLTYFQNEAQLEKSRLLSDRFSAERPKGSFSTLEIQRTEQGDSAMYLCASSLGVYGYTFGSGTRLTVV.